One sample yielded the 25 T cell receptor beta chains listed below, sequenced in a study of T-cell memory formation after mild COVID-19. TCRdb reprocessed the 5' RACE reads via MiXCR and lists one record per CDR3 protein. The repertoire holds fewer than 300,000 distinct CDR3 sequences, with 16% as singletons. The sequenced sample consisted of PBMCs or a T cell subset sorted from them (not recorded which). These receptors originate from a man aged 18 to 35 who had mild COVID-19 (a few samples of this study predate the infection). Cell type and time point are not known.

This clonotype was seen ten or more times. V and J are TRBV20-1 and TRBJ2-5; D possibly corresponds to TRBD2 (5 bases). The ends were cut back, 6 bases at V and 2 bases at J, with 13 bases in the middle. Germline assignment: CDR1 DFQATT and CDR2 SNEGSKA (reference sequence). The CDR3 is 13 residues long. The CDR3 sequence is CSALSRGQETQYF. The CDR3 region has the DNA TGCAGTGCCTTGTCCCGGGGTCAAGAGACCCAGTACTTC.

The rearrangement links TRBV7-8 to TRBJ2-7; D might be TRBD2 (6 bases). Trimming cost V 5 bases and J 0 bases, with 20 bases left between them. Germline lookup yields CDR1 SGHVS and CDR2 FQNEAQ. CDR3 length: 17 amino acids. The CDR3 DNA follows: TGTGCCAGCAGCCGCTGGGAGGAGAACCCCCTCTCCTACGAGCAGTACGTC. It codes for CASSRWEENPLSYEQYV.

A few counts support this clonotype. This sequence joins TRBV7-2 and TRBJ2-7; 11 bases agree with TRBD2. J was trimmed by 2 bases and V by 0 bases; bases with no gene match: 12. Germline CDR1 SGHTA, CDR2 FQGNSA. The CDR3 is made up of 19 amino acids. The CDR3 region has the DNA TGTGCCAGCAGCTTAGCGCCTAGCGGGGGGTCCCTTGCCCCCTACGAGCAGTACGTC. Translating gives CASSLAPSGGSLAPYEQYV.

The rearrangement uses TRBV4-1 and TRBJ1-5; D is possibly TRBD1 (5 bases). Trimming removed 3 bases at V and 0 bases at J, with 21 bases between. The CDR3 runs to 19 residues. Germline V gene sequence: CDR1 MGHRA, CDR2 YSYEKL. The CDR3 region is CASSHPPPGPFDSNQPQHF. The DNA for the CDR3 is TGCGCCAGCAGCCACCCCCCCCCGGGGCCATTCGATAGCAATCAGCCCCAGCATTTT.

This clonotype was recorded a few times. The V gene is TRBV24-1, the J gene TRBJ1-4; 8 bases line up with TRBD1. Germline CDR1 KGHDR, CDR2 SFDVKD. The CDR3 is 15 residues long. Unmatched junction bases numbered 5, after V lost 9 bases and J lost 0 bases. The CDR3 DNA is TGTGCCACCGAAAAGGGACAGGCAACTAATGAAAAACTGTTTTTT. Amino acids: CATEKGQATNEKLFF.

CDR3 sequence reads: CASSRQGEQYF. The CDR3 DNA is TGTGCCAGCAGTCGACAGGGCGAGCAGTACTTC. The chain joins TRBV6-5 to TRBJ2-7; 7 nucleotides line up with TRBD1. Trimming at V came to 5 bases and at J to 6 bases, leaving 1 base not matched to a gene. Per germline, CDR1 MNHEY and CDR2 SVGAGI. This CDR3 has 11 amino acids.

This clonotype occurred a few times. The CDR3 loop is CATKPQGYNEQFF. The CDR3 DNA sequence: TGTGCCACCAAACCACAGGGGTACAATGAGCAGTTCTTC. The J gene is TRBJ2-1, the V gene TRBV15; TRBD1 matches 7 bases. The junction had 4 bases not matched to a gene; V was cut back by 7 bases and J by 4 bases. The CDR3 runs 13 residues. The V gene's germline CDR1 is LNHNV and CDR2 YYDKDF (reference sequence).

This clonotype has more than one count but fewer than ten. CDR3 region: CASSQDLGPTGELFF. The CDR3 nucleotides are TGCGCCAGCAGCCAAGATCTGGGACCCACCGGGGAGCTGTTTTTT. The chain carries TRBV4-3 and TRBJ2-2; D tentatively reads TRBD1 or TRBD2 (5 bases each). This CDR3 has 15 residues. Per the germline V gene, CDR1 is LGHNA and CDR2 is YSLEER. The V and J ends lost 0 bases and 4 bases respectively, with 9 bases between them.

The chain combines TRBV6-2 or TRBV6-3 with TRBJ2-5, with a weak D call TRBD1 (5 bases). The CDR3 has 14 residues. With 6 bases removed from V and 5 bases from J, the gap between germline ends came to 16 bases. Per the germline V gene, CDR1 is MNHEY and CDR2 is SVGEGT. The CDR3 DNA is TGTGCCAGCAGGCAAGAGCTGGGGCGTGAGACCCAGTACTTC. This codes for CASRQELGRETQYF.

The chain joins TRBV4-2 to TRBJ1-6, with 8 bases lining up with TRBD1. In germline, CDR1 is LGHNA, CDR2 YNFKEQ. Trimming at V came to 10 bases and at J to 10 bases, leaving 6 bases not matched to a gene. The CDR3 sequence is 12 residues long. CDR3 DNA: TGTGCCACTTCGACAGGGGTGTCACCCCTCCACTTT. The encoded protein is CATSTGVSPLHF.

This clonotype has only a few counts. The CDR3 here is CASSYSLGARTEAFF. The CDR3 region has the DNA TGTGCCAGCAGTTACTCTCTGGGGGCGCGGACTGAAGCTTTCTTT. This chain joins TRBV6-5 and TRBJ1-1; possible D gene TRBD1, 6 bases. V was trimmed by 0 bases and J by 5 bases, leaving 13 bases between them. This CDR3 has 15 amino acids. Per germline, CDR1 MNHEY and CDR2 SVGAGI.

The chain uses TRBV6-2 or TRBV6-3 and TRBJ2-2; D may be TRBD2 (6 bases). The germline V gene encodes CDR1 MNHEY and CDR2 SVGEGT. There are 17 residues in the CDR3. V dropped 5 bases and J dropped 4 bases, with 20 bases sitting between them. The CDR3 DNA sequence: TGTGCCAGCAGTCACAAGGAGGGCAGGTGGCCCACCGGGGAGCTGTTTTTT. Its protein is CASSHKEGRWPTGELFF.

This clonotype was observed a few times. The J gene is TRBJ2-5, the V gene TRBV10-2; D assignment may be TRBD1 or TRBD2 (5 bases each). The length of the CDR3 is 14 residues. Germline values: CDR1 WSHSY, CDR2 SAAADI. Between the trimmed V and J ends, which lost 6 bases and 4 bases, there was a span of 15 bases. As DNA, the CDR3 is TGCGCCAGCAGCCGACCTCTTGGGGGAGAGACCCAGTACTTC. Residues: CASSRPLGGETQYF.

The chain couples TRBV10-3 to TRBJ2-2, with unresolved D. Germline-derived CDR1 and CDR2 are ENHRY and SYGVKD. V was pared by 4 bases and J by 1 base, with 10 bases between. The CDR3 covers 15 residues. CDR3 in DNA: TGTGCCATCAGTGCTCGGGCAGGGAACACCGGGGAGCTGTTTTTT. Translated: CAISARAGNTGELFF.

V usage is TRBV20-1 and J usage is TRBJ1-4; no reliable D call. Deletions cut 5 bases from V and 0 bases from J, with 10 bases between. The CDR3 spans 14 residues. Germline V CDR1 and CDR2: DFQATT, SNEGSKA (reference sequence). This chain's CDR3 is CSADSIATNEKLFF. DNA for the CDR3: TGCAGTGCTGACTCTATAGCAACTAATGAAAAACTGTTTTTT.

This clonotype showed up just once. The chain employs TRBV10-3 and TRBJ1-2, with D perhaps TRBD1 (5 bases). The V and J ends lost 10 bases and 0 bases respectively, with 12 bases between them. CDR1 is ENHRY and CDR2 is SYGVKD in the germline V gene. CDR3 length: 13 amino acids. Here the CDR3 reads CASGTEANYGYTF. CDR3 DNA: TGTGCCAGCGGGACGGAAGCTAACTATGGCTACACCTTC.

This clonotype was detected only a few times. This chain connects TRBV7-2 to TRBJ1-1; D might be TRBD1 (6 bases). The CDR3 contains 15 residues. Trimming removed 3 bases at V and 3 bases at J, with 14 bases between. Germline assignment: CDR1 SGHTA and CDR2 FQGNSA. CDR3 nucleotides: TGTGCCAGCAGCTTGGCCAGGGGCAGGGACACTGAAGCTTTCTTT. It translates to CASSLARGRDTEAFF. Drawing the rest from reference TRBV7-2 and TRBJ1-1, the complete variable domain is GAGVSQSPSNKVTEKGKDVELRCDPISGHTALYWYRQSLGQGLEFLIYFQGNSAPDKSGLPSDRFSAERTGGSVSTLTIQRTQQEDSAVYLCASSLARGRDTEAFFGQGTRLTVV.

The J gene is TRBJ1-5, the V gene TRBV5-5; 10 bases are shared with TRBD1. The CDR3 is 14 amino acids. The germline V gene encodes CDR1 SGHKS and CDR2 YYEKEE (reference sequence). Losses at the gene ends were 3 bases for V and 6 bases for J; bases not matched to a gene: 3. The CDR3 bases are TGTGCCAGCAGCTGGGGACAGGGGTTTCAGCCCCAGCATTTT. Translation gives CASSWGQGFQPQHF.

The rearrangement joins TRBV12-3 or TRBV12-4 to TRBJ1-2, with no clear D. Trimming removed 3 bases from V and 8 bases from J, with 10 bases in between. The CDR3 extends over 12 amino acids. In nucleotides, the CDR3 is TGTGCCAGCAGTTTGGCCGGGGAAGGCTACACCTTC. It specifies CASSLAGEGYTF.

The CDR3 here is CASSVPRRYYEHYV. The CDR3, as DNA: TGTGCCAGCAGCGTACCTAGAAGATACTACGAGCATTACGTC. J is TRBJ2-7 and V is TRBV9; D is undetermined. This CDR3 is built from 14 residues. Germline CDR1 and CDR2: SGDLS and YYNGEE.

This clonotype was counted only a few times. The rearrangement uses TRBV7-2 and TRBJ2-3; 9 bases match TRBD2. Germline CDR1 is SGHTA and CDR2 is FQGNSA. Germline trimming cut 8 bases from V and 6 bases from J; bases unmatched to any gene: 18. The CDR3 extends over 17 amino acids. CDR3 in amino acids: CASYGGGASGSLDTQYF. In DNA form, the CDR3 reads TGTGCCAGCTACGGCGGGGGGGCTAGCGGGTCTTTGGATACGCAGTATTTT.

This clonotype was seen many times. The chain is built from TRBV12-3 or TRBV12-4 and TRBJ1-1; D unresolved. Trimming left V 2 bases short and J 2 bases short, with 6 bases between. The CDR3 length is 13 residues. The CDR3 DNA sequence: TGTGCCAGCAGTTTATCCCTTAACACTGAAGCTTTCTTT. It specifies CASSLSLNTEAFF.

This clonotype was counted between two and nine times. The rearrangement joins TRBV13 to TRBJ1-1; D uncertain. This CDR3 comprises 11 residues. Germline lookup yields CDR1 PRHDT and CDR2 FYEKMQ (reference sequence). V was trimmed by 4 bases and J by 6 bases, leaving 6 bases between them. The CDR3 DNA is TGTGCCAGCAGCTCTGGGTCTGAAGCTTTCTTT. Protein sequence: CASSSGSEAFF.

V gene TRBV3-1 combines with J gene TRBJ1-6; D ambiguous. The ends were cut back, 0 bases at V and 7 bases at J, with 4 bases in the middle. The CDR3 runs to 13 residues. In germline, CDR1 is LGHDT, CDR2 YNNKEL (reference sequence). CDR3 in DNA: TGTGCCAGCAGCCAAGATCTGAATTCACCCCTCCACTTT. Translation gives CASSQDLNSPLHF. The full variable domain, rest sourced from reference TRBV3-1 and TRBJ1-6, is DTAVSQTPKYLVTQMGNDKSIKCEQNLGHDTMYWYKQDSKKFLKIMFSYNNKELIINETVPNRFSPKSPDKAHLNLHINSLELGDSAVYFCASSQDLNSPLHFGNGTRLTVT.

V is TRBV7-2 and J is TRBJ2-1; D might be TRBD1 or TRBD2, each matching 5 bases. V was clipped by 1 base and J by 10 bases, with 11 bases between them. This CDR3 is built from 13 residues. Germline V CDR1 and CDR2: SGHTA, FQGNSA. The CDR3 DNA follows: TGTGCCAGCAGCTTAGACGGGGCTAGAGAGCAGTTCTTC. As protein: CASSLDGAREQFF.